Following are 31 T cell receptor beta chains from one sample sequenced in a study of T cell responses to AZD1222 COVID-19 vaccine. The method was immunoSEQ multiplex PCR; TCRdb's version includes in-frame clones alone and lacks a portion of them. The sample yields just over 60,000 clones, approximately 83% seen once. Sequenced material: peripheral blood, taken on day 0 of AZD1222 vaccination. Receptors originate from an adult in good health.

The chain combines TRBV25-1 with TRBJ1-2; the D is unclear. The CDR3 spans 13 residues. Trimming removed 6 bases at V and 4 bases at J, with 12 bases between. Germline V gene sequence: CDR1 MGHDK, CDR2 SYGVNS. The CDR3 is CASSQQFSYGYTF. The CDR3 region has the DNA TGTGCCAGCAGCCAACAGTTCTCCTATGGCTACACCTTC.

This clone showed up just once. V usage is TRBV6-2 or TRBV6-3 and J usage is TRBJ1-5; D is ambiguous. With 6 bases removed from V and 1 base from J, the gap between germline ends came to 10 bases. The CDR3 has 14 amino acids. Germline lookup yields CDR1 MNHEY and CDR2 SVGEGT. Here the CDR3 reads CASRPGGSNQPQHF. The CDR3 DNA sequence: TGTGCCAGCAGGCCTGGAGGGAGCAATCAGCCCCAGCATTTT.

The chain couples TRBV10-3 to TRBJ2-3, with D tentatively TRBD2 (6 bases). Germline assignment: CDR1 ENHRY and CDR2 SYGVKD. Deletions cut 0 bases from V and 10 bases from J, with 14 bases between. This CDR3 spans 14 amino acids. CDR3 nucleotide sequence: TGTGCCATCAGTGAGTCGACTAGGTGGCAGGCGCAGTATTTT. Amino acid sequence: CAISESTRWQAQYF.

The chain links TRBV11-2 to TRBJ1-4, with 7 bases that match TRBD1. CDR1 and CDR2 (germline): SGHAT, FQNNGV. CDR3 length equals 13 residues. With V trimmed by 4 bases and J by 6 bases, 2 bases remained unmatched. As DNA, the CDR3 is TGTGCCAGCAGCTCTGGGACAGATGAAAAACTGTTTTTT. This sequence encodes CASSSGTDEKLFF.

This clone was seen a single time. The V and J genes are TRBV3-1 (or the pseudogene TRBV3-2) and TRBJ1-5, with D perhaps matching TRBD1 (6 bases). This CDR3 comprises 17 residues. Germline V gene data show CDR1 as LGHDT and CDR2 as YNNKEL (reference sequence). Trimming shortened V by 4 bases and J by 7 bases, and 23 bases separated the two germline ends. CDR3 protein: CASSPGAAQRIIQPQHF. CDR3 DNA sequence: TGTGCCAGCAGCCCGGGGGCAGCCCAGAGGATAATCCAGCCCCAGCATTTT.

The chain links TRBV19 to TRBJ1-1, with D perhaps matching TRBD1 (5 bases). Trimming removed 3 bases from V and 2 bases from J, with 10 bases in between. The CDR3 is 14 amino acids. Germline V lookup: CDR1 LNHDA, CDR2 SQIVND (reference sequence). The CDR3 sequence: CASSIPQGNTEAFF. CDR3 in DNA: TGTGCCAGTAGTATCCCGCAGGGTAACACTGAAGCTTTCTTT.

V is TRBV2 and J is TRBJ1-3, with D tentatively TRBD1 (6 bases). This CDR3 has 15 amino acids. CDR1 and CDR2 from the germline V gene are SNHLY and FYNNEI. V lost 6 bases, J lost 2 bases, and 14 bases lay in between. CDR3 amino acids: CASSPGVAPGNTIYF. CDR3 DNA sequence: TGTGCCAGCAGCCCAGGGGTAGCTCCTGGAAACACCATATATTTT. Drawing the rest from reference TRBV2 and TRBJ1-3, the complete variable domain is EPEVTQTPSHQVTQMGQEVILRCVPISNHLYFYWYRQILGQKVEFLVSFYNNEISEKSEIFDDQFSVERPDGSNFTLKIRSTKLEDSAMYFCASSPGVAPGNTIYFGEGSWLTVV.

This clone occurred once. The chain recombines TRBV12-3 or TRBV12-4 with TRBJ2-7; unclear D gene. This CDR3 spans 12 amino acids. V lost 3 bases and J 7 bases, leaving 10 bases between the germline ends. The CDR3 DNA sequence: TGTGCCAGCAGTTTTCGCCGGCAGGAGCAGTACTTC. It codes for CASSFRRQEQYF.

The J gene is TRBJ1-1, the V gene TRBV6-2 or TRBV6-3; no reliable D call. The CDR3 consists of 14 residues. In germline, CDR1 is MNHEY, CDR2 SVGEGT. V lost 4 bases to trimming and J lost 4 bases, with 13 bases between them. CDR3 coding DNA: TGTGCCAGCAGTTTGAGGAGTACGGGCACTGAAGCTTTCTTT. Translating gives CASSLRSTGTEAFF.

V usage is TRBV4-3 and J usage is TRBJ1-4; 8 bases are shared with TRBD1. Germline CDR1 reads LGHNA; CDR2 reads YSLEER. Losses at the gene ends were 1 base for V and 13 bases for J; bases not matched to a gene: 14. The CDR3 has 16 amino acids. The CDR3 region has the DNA TGCGCCAGCAGCCAAGTCTGGACCCCAGGGGGCAGGGGACTGTTTTTT. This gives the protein CASSQVWTPGGRGLFF.

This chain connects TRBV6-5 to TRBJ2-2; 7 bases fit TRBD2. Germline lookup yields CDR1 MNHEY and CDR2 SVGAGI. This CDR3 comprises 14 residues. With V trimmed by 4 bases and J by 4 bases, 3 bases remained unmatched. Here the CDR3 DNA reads TGTGCCAGCAGTTGGGGGGGAGGCACCGGGGAGCTGTTTTTT. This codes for CASSWGGGTGELFF.

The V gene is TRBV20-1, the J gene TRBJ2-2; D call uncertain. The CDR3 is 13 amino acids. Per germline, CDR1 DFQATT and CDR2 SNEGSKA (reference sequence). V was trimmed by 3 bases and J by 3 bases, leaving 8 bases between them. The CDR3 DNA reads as TGCAGTGCTAGTCCGGTTCACACCGGGGAGCTGTTTTTT. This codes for CSASPVHTGELFF.

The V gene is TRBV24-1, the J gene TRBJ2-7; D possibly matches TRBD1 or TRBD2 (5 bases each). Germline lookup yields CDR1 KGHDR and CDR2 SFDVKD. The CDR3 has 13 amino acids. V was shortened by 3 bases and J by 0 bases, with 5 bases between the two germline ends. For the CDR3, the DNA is TGTGCCACCAGTGATGGGACCTCCTACGAGCAGTACTTC. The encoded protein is CATSDGTSYEQYF.

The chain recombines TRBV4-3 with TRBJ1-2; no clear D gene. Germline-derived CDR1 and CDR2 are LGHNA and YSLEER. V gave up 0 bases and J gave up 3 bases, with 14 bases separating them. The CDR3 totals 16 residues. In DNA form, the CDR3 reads TGCGCCAGCAGCCAAGATTCCTCGACCATACACTATGGCTACACCTTC. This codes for CASSQDSSTIHYGYTF.

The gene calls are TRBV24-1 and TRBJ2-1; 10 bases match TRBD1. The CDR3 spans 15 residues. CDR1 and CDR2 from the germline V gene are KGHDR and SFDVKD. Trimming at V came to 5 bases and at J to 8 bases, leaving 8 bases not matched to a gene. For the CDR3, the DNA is TGTGCCACCAGTGGCCGGACAGGGGGTGTCGATGAGCAGTTCTTC. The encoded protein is CATSGRTGGVDEQFF.

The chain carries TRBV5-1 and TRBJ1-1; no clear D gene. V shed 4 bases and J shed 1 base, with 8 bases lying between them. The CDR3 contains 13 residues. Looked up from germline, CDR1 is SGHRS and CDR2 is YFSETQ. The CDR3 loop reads CASSVTQNTEAFF. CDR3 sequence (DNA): TGCGCCAGCAGCGTGACACAGAACACTGAAGCTTTCTTT.

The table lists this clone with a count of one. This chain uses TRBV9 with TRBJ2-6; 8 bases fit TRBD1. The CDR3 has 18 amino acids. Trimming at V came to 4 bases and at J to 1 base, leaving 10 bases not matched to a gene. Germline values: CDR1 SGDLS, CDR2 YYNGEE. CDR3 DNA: TGTGCCAGCAGCCCCGGGCAGGGGGCCGCTTCTGGGGCCAACGTCCTGACTTTC. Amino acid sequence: CASSPGQGAASGANVLTF.

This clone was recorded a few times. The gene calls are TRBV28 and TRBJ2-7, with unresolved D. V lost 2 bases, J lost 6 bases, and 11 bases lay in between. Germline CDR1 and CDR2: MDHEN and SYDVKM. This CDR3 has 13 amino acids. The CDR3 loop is CASSLISWGEQYF. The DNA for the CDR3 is TGTGCCAGCAGTTTAATATCTTGGGGCGAGCAGTACTTC.

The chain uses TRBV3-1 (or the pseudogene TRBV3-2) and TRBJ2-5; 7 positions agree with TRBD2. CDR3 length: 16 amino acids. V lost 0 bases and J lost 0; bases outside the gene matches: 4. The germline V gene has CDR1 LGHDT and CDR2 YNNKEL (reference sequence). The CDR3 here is CASSQDRAGYQETQYF. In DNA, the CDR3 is TGTGCCAGCAGCCAAGATCGAGCGGGGTACCAAGAGACCCAGTACTTC.

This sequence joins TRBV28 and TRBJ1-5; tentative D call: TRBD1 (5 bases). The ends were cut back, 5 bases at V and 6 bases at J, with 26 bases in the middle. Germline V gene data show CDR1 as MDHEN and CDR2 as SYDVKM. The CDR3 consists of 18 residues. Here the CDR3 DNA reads TGTGCCAGCAGTCCGGACATGAATCAACTGGTCATGGGTCAGCCCCAGCATTTT. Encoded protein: CASSPDMNQLVMGQPQHF. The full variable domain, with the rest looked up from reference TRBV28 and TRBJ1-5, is DVKVTQSSRYLVKRTGEKVFLECVQDMDHENMFWYRQDPGLGLRLIYFSYDVKMKEKGDIPEGYSVSREKKERFSLILESASTNQTSMYLCASSPDMNQLVMGQPQHFGDGTRLSIL.

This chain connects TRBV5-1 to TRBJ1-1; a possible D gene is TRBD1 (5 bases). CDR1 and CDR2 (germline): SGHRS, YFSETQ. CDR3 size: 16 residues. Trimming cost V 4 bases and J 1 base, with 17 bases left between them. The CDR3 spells CASSVDQGRSNTEAFF. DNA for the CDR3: TGCGCCAGCAGCGTTGACCAGGGACGTTCGAACACTGAAGCTTTCTTT.

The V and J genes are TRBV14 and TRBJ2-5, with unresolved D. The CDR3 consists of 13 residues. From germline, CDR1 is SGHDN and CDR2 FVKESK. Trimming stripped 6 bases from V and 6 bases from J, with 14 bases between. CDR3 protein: CASSGRPRQTQYF. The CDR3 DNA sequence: TGTGCCAGCAGTGGTAGACCTCGGCAGACCCAGTACTTC. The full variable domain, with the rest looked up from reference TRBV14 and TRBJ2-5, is EAGVTQFPSHSVIEKGQTVTLRCDPISGHDNLYWYRRVMGKEIKFLLHFVKESKQDESGMPNNRFLAERTGGTYSTLKVQPAELEDSGVYFCASSGRPRQTQYFGPGTRLLVL.

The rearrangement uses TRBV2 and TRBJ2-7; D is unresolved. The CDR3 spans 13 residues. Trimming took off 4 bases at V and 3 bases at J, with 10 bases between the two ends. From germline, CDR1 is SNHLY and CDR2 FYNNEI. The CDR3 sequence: CASSGWTIYEQYF. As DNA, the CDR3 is TGTGCCAGCAGTGGTTGGACCATCTACGAGCAGTACTTC.

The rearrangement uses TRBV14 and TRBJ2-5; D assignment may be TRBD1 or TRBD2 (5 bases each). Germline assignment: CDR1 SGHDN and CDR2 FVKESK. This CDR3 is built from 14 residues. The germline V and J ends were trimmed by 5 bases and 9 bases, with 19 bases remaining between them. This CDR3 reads CASSDFRGTRAQYF. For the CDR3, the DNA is TGTGCCAGCAGCGACTTCCGGGGCACAAGGGCCCAGTACTTC.

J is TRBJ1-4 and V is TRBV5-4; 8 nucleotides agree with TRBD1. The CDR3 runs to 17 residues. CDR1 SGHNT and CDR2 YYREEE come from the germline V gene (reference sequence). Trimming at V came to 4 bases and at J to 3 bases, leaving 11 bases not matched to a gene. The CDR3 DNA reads TGTGCCAGCAGCCGCGCGGAAGACAGGGGTTCTAATGAAAAACTGTTTTTT. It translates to CASSRAEDRGSNEKLFF.

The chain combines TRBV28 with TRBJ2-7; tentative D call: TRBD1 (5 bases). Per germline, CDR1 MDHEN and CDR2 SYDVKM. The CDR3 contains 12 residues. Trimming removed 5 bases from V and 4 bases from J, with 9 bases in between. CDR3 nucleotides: TGTGCCAGCAGTATTACAGGTTACGAGCAGTACTTC. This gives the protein CASSITGYEQYF.

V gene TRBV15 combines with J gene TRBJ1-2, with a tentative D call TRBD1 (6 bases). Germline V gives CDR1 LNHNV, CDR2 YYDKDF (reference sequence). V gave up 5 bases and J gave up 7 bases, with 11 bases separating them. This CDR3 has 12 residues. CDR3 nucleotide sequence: TGTGCCACCAGCGAACAGGGTCCTGGCTACACCTTC. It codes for CATSEQGPGYTF.

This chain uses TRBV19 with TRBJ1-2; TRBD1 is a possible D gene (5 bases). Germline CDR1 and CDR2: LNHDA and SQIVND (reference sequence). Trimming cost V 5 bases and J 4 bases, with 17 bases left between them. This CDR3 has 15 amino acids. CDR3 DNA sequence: TGTGCCAGTAGTTTTGGGGACCCCGCTTTCTATGGCTACACCTTC. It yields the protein CASSFGDPAFYGYTF.

The CDR3 reads CASSQARRDFTDTQYF. The CDR3 DNA follows: TGTGCCAGCAGCCAAGCAAGGAGGGACTTCACAGATACGCAGTATTTT. The chain has TRBV3-1 (or the pseudogene TRBV3-2) and TRBJ2-3; possible D gene TRBD2, 6 bases. The CDR3 runs to 16 residues. The V gene lost 1 base and the J gene lost 2 bases, with 13 bases spanning the gap. The germline gives CDR1 LGHDT, CDR2 YNNKEL (reference sequence).

The CDR3 bases are TGCAGTGCTAGTGCAGGGCGTAGCTACGAGCAGTACTTC. Its translation: CSASAGRSYEQYF. This chain links TRBV20-1 with TRBJ2-7; D may be TRBD1 (5 bases). Deletions cut 3 bases from V and 3 bases from J, with 12 bases between. CDR1 is DFQATT, CDR2 SNEGSKA, per germline (reference sequence). This CDR3 has 13 residues.

The DNA of the CDR3 is TGTGCCTGGAGTGTGTCTAGGGGTCGTACCGGGGAGCTGTTTTTT. It encodes CAWSVSRGRTGELFF. The chain couples TRBV30 to TRBJ2-2; perhaps TRBD1 as D (5 bases). Germline V gene lookup returns CDR1 GTSNPN and CDR2 SVGIG (reference sequence). This CDR3 is 15 amino acids long. V was pared by 0 bases and J by 5 bases, with 13 bases between.